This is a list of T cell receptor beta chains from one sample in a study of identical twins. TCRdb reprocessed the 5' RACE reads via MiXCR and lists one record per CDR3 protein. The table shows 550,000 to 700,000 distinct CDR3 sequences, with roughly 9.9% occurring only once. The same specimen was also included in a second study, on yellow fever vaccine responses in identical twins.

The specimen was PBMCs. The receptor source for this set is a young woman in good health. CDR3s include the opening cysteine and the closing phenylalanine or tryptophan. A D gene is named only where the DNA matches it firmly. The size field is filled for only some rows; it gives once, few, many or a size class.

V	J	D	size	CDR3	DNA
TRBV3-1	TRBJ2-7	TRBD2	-	CASSQDGTSGIYSYEQYF	TGTGCCAGCAGCCAAGATGGGACTAGCGGGATTTACTCCTACGAGCAGTACTTC
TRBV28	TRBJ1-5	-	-	CASSLSAFGQPQHF	TGTGCCAGCAGTTTGTCTGCGTTCGGTCAGCCCCAGCATTTT
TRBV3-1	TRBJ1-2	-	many	CASSPPGSGYTF	TGTGCCAGCAGCCCCCCAGGATCTGGCTACACCTTC
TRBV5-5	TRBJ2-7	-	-	CASSSRGKNPYEQYF	TGTGCCAGCAGTTCTAGGGGGAAAAATCCCTACGAGCAGTACTTC
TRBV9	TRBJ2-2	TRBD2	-	CASSGGLAGGGTGELFF	TGTGCCAGCAGCGGTGGGCTAGCGGGGGGAGGCACCGGGGAGCTGTTTTTT
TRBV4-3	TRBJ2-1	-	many	CASSRTFGGEYSFYNEQFF	TGCGCCAGCAGCCGAACCTTCGGGGGCGAATATTCCTTTTACAATGAGCAGTTCTTC
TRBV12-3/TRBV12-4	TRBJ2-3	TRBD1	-	CASSSIKQGASPRVDTQYF	TGTGCCAGCAGTTCAATAAAGCAGGGGGCATCCCCGAGGGTAGATACGCAGTATTTT
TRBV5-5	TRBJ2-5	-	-	CASRDTGRTTQTQYF	TGTGCCAGCAGGGATACAGGGCGGACGACCCAGACCCAGTACTTC
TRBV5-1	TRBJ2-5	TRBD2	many	CASSLIPLAEYQETQYF	TGCGCCAGCAGCTTGATCCCACTAGCGGAGTACCAAGAGACCCAGTACTTC
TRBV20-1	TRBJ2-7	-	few	CSATDRSGTPPYEQYF	TGCAGTGCGACAGACAGATCCGGGACCCCACCCTACGAGCAGTACTTC
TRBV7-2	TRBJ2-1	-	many	CASSLDRENEQFF	TGTGCCAGCAGTCTTGACCGGGAGAATGAGCAGTTCTTC
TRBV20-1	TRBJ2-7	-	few	CSARTAGAYEQYF	TGCAGTGCTAGAACGGCAGGGGCCTACGAGCAGTACTTC
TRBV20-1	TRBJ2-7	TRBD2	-	CSAATSGRAPKQYF	TGCAGTGCCGCTACTAGCGGGAGGGCTCCGAAGCAGTACTTC
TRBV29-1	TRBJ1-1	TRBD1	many	CSVELGQGTEAFF	TGCAGCGTTGAATTAGGACAGGGTACTGAAGCTTTCTTT
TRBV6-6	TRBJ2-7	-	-	CASSPGTVVEQYF	TGTGCCAGCAGTCCAGGGACTGTAGTCGAGCAGTACTTC
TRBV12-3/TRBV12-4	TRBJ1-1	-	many	CASSFRQKNTEAFF	TGTGCCAGCAGTTTTCGGCAGAAGAACACTGAAGCTTTCTTT